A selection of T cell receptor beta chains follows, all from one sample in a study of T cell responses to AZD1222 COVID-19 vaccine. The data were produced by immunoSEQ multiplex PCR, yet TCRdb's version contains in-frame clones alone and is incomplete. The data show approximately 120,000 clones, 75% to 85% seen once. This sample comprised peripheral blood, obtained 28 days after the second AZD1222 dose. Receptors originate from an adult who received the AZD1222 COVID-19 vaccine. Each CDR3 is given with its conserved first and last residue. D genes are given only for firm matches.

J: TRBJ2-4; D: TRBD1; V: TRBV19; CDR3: CASTQTGSDIQYF
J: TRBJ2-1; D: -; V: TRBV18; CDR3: CASSPRELAAYNEQFF
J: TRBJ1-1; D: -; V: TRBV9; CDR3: CASSVARDTEAFF
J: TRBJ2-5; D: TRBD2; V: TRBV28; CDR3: CASSSRSGGAFRETQYF
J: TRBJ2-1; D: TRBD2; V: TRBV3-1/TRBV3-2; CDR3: CASSPDPGLAGREQFF
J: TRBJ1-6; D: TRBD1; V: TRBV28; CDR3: CASSPPLTGTGDSPLHF
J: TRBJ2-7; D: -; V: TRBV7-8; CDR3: CASSPPAGDEQYF
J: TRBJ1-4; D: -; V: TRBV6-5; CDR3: CASSYDPSQTNEKLFF
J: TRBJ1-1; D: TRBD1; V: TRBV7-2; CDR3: CASSPAGTAFEAFF
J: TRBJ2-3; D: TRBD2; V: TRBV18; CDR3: CASSPQGLAGPTDTQYF
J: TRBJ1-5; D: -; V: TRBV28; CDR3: CASSFEGSRGHF
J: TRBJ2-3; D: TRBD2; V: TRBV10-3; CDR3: CAISESGGVGTDTQYF
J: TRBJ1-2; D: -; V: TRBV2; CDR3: CASSEAGFGYTF
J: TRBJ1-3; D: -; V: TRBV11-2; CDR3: CASSRRSYSGNTIYF